This paragraph reports one TCR beta chain. How the authors handled the data: Researchers report that nucleated cell counts were estimated from reference gene primer amplification. The method was immunoSEQ multiplex PCR; TCRdb's version includes in-frame clones alone and lacks a portion of them. V and J calls and clone size are given by that table; D and trimming were obtained from the DNA. The table shows 100,000 or so clones, with 87% occurring only once. This entry is derived from a study of blood T cell repertoires in COVID-19. Background on the study: Both acute and convalescent COVID-19 samples were obtained from the United States, Italy and Spain. From T cells, B-cell-depleted T cells, or PBMCs came the material, which was cDNA or gDNA.

Material: peripheral blood. The TCR originated in a woman in her twenties or thirties with acute or convalescent COVID-19.

CDR3: CASSLMGAGNYGYTF. The CDR3 bases are TGTGCCAGCAGCTTGATGGGTGCGGGTAACTATGGCTACACCTTC. The J gene is TRBJ1-2, the V gene TRBV5-4; no firm D call. Trimming pared 1 base from V and 1 base from J, leaving 11 bases between. CDR3 size: 15 residues. The germline gives CDR1 SGHNT, CDR2 YYREEE (reference sequence).